The rows below give T cell receptor beta chains drawn from one sample of a study of human T cells and chemical hapten exposure. One entry per CDR3 protein results from TCRdb running MiXCR on the RACE reads. The sample shows tens of thousands of distinct CDR3 sequences, around 10% of them seen only once. Sample: whole blood, taken in connection with sensitization to the hapten diphenylcyclopropenone (DPC). All receptors come from a woman aged 50 to 65 with alopecia areata. Some clones in this sample may be carry-over from other donors' samples. Both conserved end residues are part of each CDR3. D genes are given only for firm matches. Size values are once, few and many counts, or a class for expanded clones, and some rows have none.

d_call	clone_size	v_call	j_call	cdr3_aa	cdr3_nt
NA	many	TRBV29-1	TRBJ1-1	CSVGTALNTEAFF	TGCAGCGTTGGGACAGCCCTGAACACTGAAGCTTTCTTT
NA	few	TRBV7-2	TRBJ1-4	CASSLGGRATNEKLFF	TGTGCCAGCAGCTTAGGAGGGCGGGCAACTAATGAAAAACTGTTTTTT
NA	NA	TRBV7-9	TRBJ2-7	CASSLPQDSYEQYF	TGTGCCAGCAGCTTACCACAGGATTCCTACGAGCAGTACTTC
NA	many	TRBV5-4	TRBJ2-7	CASSSGTKMYEQYF	TGTGCCAGCAGCTCGGGGACCAAGATGTACGAGCAGTACTTC
NA	NA	TRBV28	TRBJ2-6	CASSTGTGANVLTF	TGTGCCAGCAGCACAGGGACTGGGGCCAACGTCCTGACTTTC
NA	many	TRBV4-1	TRBJ2-7	CASSQEGLNYEQYF	TGCGCCAGCAGCCAAGAGGGGCTGAACTACGAGCAGTACTTC
TRBD2	NA	TRBV28	TRBJ2-3	CASRHRLAGSADTQYF	TGTGCCAGCAGACACAGACTAGCCGGTTCAGCAGATACGCAGTATTTT
TRBD2	NA	TRBV11-2	TRBJ2-3	CASSSRLAGITDTQYF	TGTGCCAGCAGCTCAAGACTAGCGGGGATCACAGATACGCAGTATTTT
NA	NA	TRBV29-1	TRBJ2-7	CSVVLISYEQYF	TGCAGCGTTGTCCTAATCTCCTACGAGCAGTACTTC
NA	NA	TRBV28	TRBJ2-4	CAIELDENIQYF	TGTGCCATCGAGCTCGATGAAAACATTCAGTACTTC
NA	many	TRBV28	TRBJ1-1	CASRVSGMNTEAFF	TGTGCCAGCAGGGTAAGTGGCATGAACACTGAAGCTTTCTTT
NA	few	TRBV7-9	TRBJ1-1	CASSLNRRLNNTEAFF	TGTGCCAGCAGCTTAAACAGGCGGCTAAATAACACTGAAGCTTTCTTT
NA	few	TRBV3-1	TRBJ2-7	CASSLWSRAHEQYF	TGTGCCAGCAGCCTTTGGTCCAGGGCCCACGAGCAGTACTTC
TRBD2	NA	TRBV18	TRBJ2-1	CASSGGVEDNEQFF	TGTGCCAGCTCCGGGGGGGTAGAGGACAATGAGCAGTTCTTC
TRBD2	many	TRBV5-1	TRBJ2-3	CASSFSGGLTDTQYF	TGCGCCAGCAGCTTCAGCGGGGGGTTGACAGATACGCAGTATTTT
NA	NA	TRBV11-2	TRBJ1-3	CASSLTGIFSGNTIYF	TGTGCCAGCAGCTTGACAGGAATTTTCTCTGGAAACACCATATATTTT
NA	few	TRBV3-1	TRBJ2-3	CASGSGKRLFTDTQYF	TGTGCCAGCGGGTCCGGGAAGCGGCTGTTCACAGATACGCAGTATTTT
TRBD1	few	TRBV28	TRBJ1-5	CASSSYRGWNQPQHF	TGTGCCAGCAGTTCTTACAGGGGGTGGAATCAGCCCCAGCATTTT
TRBD1	NA	TRBV7-6	TRBJ1-5	CASSPWTGNSNQPQHF	TGTGCCAGCAGCCCCTGGACAGGGAACAGCAATCAGCCCCAGCATTTT
NA	few	TRBV27	TRBJ1-5	CASSLSGQDESNQPQHF	TGTGCCAGCAGTTTATCAGGGCAGGATGAAAGCAATCAGCCCCAGCATTTT
TRBD2	few	TRBV20-1	TRBJ2-1	CSARGGNNEQFF	TGCAGTGCTAGGGGAGGGAACAATGAGCAGTTCTTC
TRBD1	many	TRBV4-1	TRBJ1-5	CASSQEGGTGNQPQHF	TGCGCCAGCAGCCAAGAGGGCGGGACAGGGAATCAGCCCCAGCATTTT
TRBD1	many	TRBV6-1	TRBJ1-5	CASSRGQIQPQHF	TGTGCCAGCAGCCGGGGACAGATTCAGCCCCAGCATTTT
NA	few	TRBV5-1	TRBJ2-5	CASAQGYQETQYF	TGCGCCAGCGCCCAGGGGTACCAAGAGACCCAGTACTTC
NA	many	TRBV6-5	TRBJ2-7	CASSYSGGLSYEQYF	TGTGCCAGCAGTTACTCGGGGGGTCTTTCCTACGAGCAGTACTTC
NA	few	TRBV6-5	TRBJ2-3	CASSYTGGGSPDTQYF	TGTGCCAGCAGTTATACGGGTGGGGGAAGCCCAGATACGCAGTATTTT
TRBD2	many	TRBV7-9	TRBJ2-7	CASSPLAGDHYEQYF	TGTGCCAGCAGCCCCTTAGCGGGAGACCACTACGAGCAGTACTTC
NA	NA	TRBV7-2	TRBJ2-3	CASSLYGRTDTQYF	TGTGCCAGCAGCTTATACGGAAGAACAGATACGCAGTATTTT
NA	many	TRBV29-1	TRBJ1-1	CSVNRAVAAFF	TGCAGCGTTAACAGGGCTGTAGCAGCTTTCTTT
NA	many	TRBV20-1	TRBJ2-7	CSAMQGLYEQYF	TGCAGTGCTATGCAGGGATTATACGAGCAGTACTTC
NA	many	TRBV5-1	TRBJ2-7	CATTRGQGSYEQYF	TGCGCCACCACGCGGGGGCAGGGGTCCTACGAGCAGTACTTC
NA	NA	TRBV6-5	TRBJ2-3	CASSLQGTSTDTQYF	TGTGCCAGCAGTCTACAGGGGACTAGCACAGATACGCAGTATTTT
TRBD2	few	TRBV9	TRBJ2-3	CASSDGLAADTQYF	TGTGCCAGCAGCGACGGACTAGCGGCAGATACGCAGTATTTT
NA	many	TRBV5-1	TRBJ2-3	CASARDSLSTDTQYF	TGCGCCAGCGCCCGGGACTCGCTTAGCACAGATACGCAGTATTTT
TRBD1	once	TRBV23-1	TRBJ2-7	CAGDRDTYEQYF	TGCGCCGGGGACAGGGACACTTACGAGCAGTACTTC
TRBD2	NA	TRBV3-1	TRBJ2-1	CASSQVRGSGIGGNEQFF	TGTGCCAGCAGCCAAGTCCGGGGTAGCGGGATAGGCGGAAATGAGCAGTTCTTC
NA	NA	TRBV7-2	TRBJ2-7	CASSHTLNPYEQYF	TGTGCCAGCAGCCACACGCTCAACCCCTACGAGCAGTACTTC
TRBD2	many	TRBV24-1	TRBJ2-1	CATSLSGSRSNEQFF	TGTGCCACCAGCCTTAGCGGGAGTAGAAGCAATGAGCAGTTCTTC
NA	few	TRBV7-9	TRBJ1-1	CASSIDRWTEAFF	TGTGCCAGCAGCATCGATAGGTGGACTGAAGCTTTCTTT
TRBD2	NA	TRBV6-2/TRBV6-3	TRBJ2-2	CASSRKRGTGELFF	TGTGCCAGCAGTAGAAAGCGGGGCACCGGGGAGCTGTTTTTT
NA	NA	TRBV7-9	TRBJ2-3	CASSFITDFTDTQYF	TGTGCCAGCAGCTTCATCACCGACTTCACAGATACGCAGTATTTT
NA	few	TRBV28	TRBJ2-7	CASSLAGKGQYF	TGTGCCAGCAGTTTGGCAGGGAAGGGGCAGTACTTC
NA	NA	TRBV18	TRBJ1-1	CASSSTKSSRGAIEAFF	TGTGCCAGCTCATCCACCAAATCTTCTCGGGGGGCCATTGAAGCTTTCTTT
NA	few	TRBV28	TRBJ1-2	CASSLTYYGYTF	TGTGCCAGCAGTCTCACATACTATGGCTACACCTTC
NA	NA	TRBV5-1	TRBJ2-7	CASSSHTGGQHEQYF	TGCGCCAGCAGCTCTCATACCGGGGGGCAACACGAGCAGTACTTC
NA	many	TRBV6-5	TRBJ1-5	CASSPSPHGVDQPQHF	TGTGCCAGCAGCCCTTCACCACACGGAGTTGATCAGCCCCAGCATTTT
NA	few	TRBV7-6	TRBJ2-7	CASSLARGPSEQYF	TGTGCCAGCAGCTTAGCCAGGGGACCATCCGAGCAGTACTTC
NA	many	TRBV6-5	TRBJ1-5	CASSLGRRNQPQHF	TGTGCCAGCAGCCTAGGCCGGCGCAATCAGCCCCAGCATTTT
TRBD1	NA	TRBV12-3/TRBV12-4	TRBJ1-2	CASSRQGRYYGYTF	TGTGCCAGCAGCCGACAGGGTCGCTACTATGGCTACACCTTC
NA	NA	TRBV5-5	TRBJ2-2	CASSFQGSRAGELFF	TGTGCCAGCAGCTTCCAAGGGAGTAGAGCCGGGGAGCTGTTTTTT
TRBD2	many	TRBV5-4	TRBJ2-1	CASRGLASHNEQFF	TGTGCCAGCAGGGGACTAGCGAGTCACAATGAGCAGTTCTTC
TRBD1	NA	TRBV28	TRBJ2-7	CASSTTGGSYEQYF	TGTGCCAGCAGTACGACAGGGGGCTCCTACGAGCAGTACTTC
TRBD1	many	TRBV19	TRBJ2-7	CASSMAGQGAYEQYF	TGTGCCAGTAGTATGGCTGGACAGGGGGCCTACGAGCAGTACTTC
NA	few	TRBV12-3/TRBV12-4	TRBJ1-2	CASSLQGPNYGYTF	TGTGCCAGCAGTTTACAGGGACCAAACTATGGCTACACCTTC
TRBD1	many	TRBV7-8	TRBJ2-5	CASSLGGTGAQETQYF	TGTGCCAGCAGCTTAGGAGGGACAGGAGCTCAAGAGACCCAGTACTTC